These T cell receptor beta chains were read from a single sample in a study of beta chain features in type 1 diabetes. Profiling relied on immunoSEQ multiplex PCR, and the TCRdb table lists in-frame clones only, not all of them. The sample lists roughly 400,000 clones, around 15% seen once, with about 0.019% in the top ten. Sequencing was performed on naive CD4+ T cells from blood. Source of these receptors: a woman aged 18-29 years in good health. Each CDR3 is given with its conserved first and last residue. A D gene is named only where the DNA matches it firmly. Clone size is shown for a subset of rows, as once, few, many or a class of expanded clone.

>TRBD2|TRBV28|TRBJ2-1|.
CASSRRGTSGRDEQFF
TGTGCCAGCAGTCGTAGAGGGACTAGCGGGAGAGATGAGCAGTTCTTC
>TRBD2|TRBV11-1|TRBJ2-1|.
CASSLLRSGRRNEQFF
TGTGCCAGCAGCTTACTACGTAGCGGGAGACGCAATGAGCAGTTCTTC
>TRBD1|TRBV5-1|TRBJ2-5|few
CASSLGQGLSQYF
TGCGCCAGCAGCTTGGGACAGGGGTTGAGCCAGTACTTC
>TRBD1|TRBV6-6|TRBJ2-1|few
CASSLGQFNEQFF
TGTGCCAGCAGCCTGGGACAGTTCAATGAGCAGTTCTTC
>TRBD2|TRBV9|TRBJ2-3|few
CASSVAAGGRTDTQYF
TGTGCCAGCAGCGTAGCAGCGGGAGGTCGCACAGATACGCAGTATTTT
>.|TRBV6-5|TRBJ1-3|few
CASSYSRHVSGNTIYF
TGTGCCAGCAGTTACTCCCGACACGTCTCTGGAAACACCATATATTTT
>TRBD1|TRBV7-9|TRBJ1-2|.
CASNSFWDRGDYGYTF
TGTGCCAGCAACTCTTTCTGGGACAGGGGGGACTATGGCTACACCTTC
>.|TRBV7-9|TRBJ1-2|few
CASEAGAGGYTF
TGTGCCAGCGAGGCAGGGGCAGGGGGCTACACCTTC
>.|TRBV2|TRBJ2-1|few
CASTLTVNNEQFF
TGTGCCAGCACCCTGACTGTCAACAATGAGCAGTTCTTC
>.|TRBV29-1|TRBJ2-7|few
CSVGETSYEQYF
TGCAGCGTGGGCGAAACCTCCTACGAGCAGTACTTC
>.|TRBV2|TRBJ1-5|few
CASSNFNQPQHF
TGTGCCAGCAGCAACTTTAATCAGCCCCAGCATTTT
>.|TRBV7-9|TRBJ1-4|.
CASSLQQGKEKLFF
TGTGCCAGCAGCTTACAGCAGGGCAAGGAAAAACTGTTTTTT
>.|TRBV6-6|TRBJ1-2|.
CASSRSGTSYGYGYTF
TGTGCCAGCAGTCGCTCCGGGACTTCCTATGGCTATGGCTACACCTTC
>TRBD2|TRBV30|TRBJ2-1|few
CAWSVTPLAGPHNEQFF
TGTGCCTGGAGCGTGACGCCTCTAGCGGGTCCCCACAATGAGCAGTTCTTC
>.|TRBV7-9|TRBJ2-6|.
CASSLVRGSGANVLTF
TGTGCCAGCAGCTTAGTACGGGGCTCTGGGGCCAACGTCCTGACTTTC
>.|TRBV10-3|TRBJ2-1|.
CAISEYSNEQFF
TGTGCCATCAGTGAGTATAGCAATGAGCAGTTCTTC
>.|TRBV27|TRBJ1-1|.
CASSYRENTEAFF
TGTGCCAGCAGTTACAGGGAGAACACTGAAGCTTTCTTT
>TRBD1|TRBV10-2|TRBJ1-5|.
CASSEPGQGYSNQPQHF
TGCGCCAGCAGTGAACCAGGACAGGGATATAGCAATCAGCCCCAGCATTTT
>.|TRBV18|TRBJ2-5|.
CASSQGRGETQYF
TGTGCCAGCTCCCAGGGGAGAGGGGAGACCCAGTACTTC
>.|TRBV19|TRBJ2-1|.
CASMRWDEQFF
TGTGCCAGTATGAGGTGGGATGAGCAGTTCTTC
>TRBD1|TRBV7-2|TRBJ2-2|.
CASSLNRGPGELFF
TGTGCCAGCAGCCTAAACAGGGGGCCCGGGGAGCTGTTTTTT
>.|TRBV7-3|TRBJ2-3|.
CASSLGPGFTDTQYF
TGTGCCAGCAGCTTAGGACCGGGGTTCACAGATACGCAGTATTTT
>.|TRBV2|TRBJ2-1|.
CASRPGTRLF
TGTGCCAGCAGGCCGGGGACTCGTCTCTTC
>TRBD1|TRBV7-8|TRBJ2-7|.
CASSSRQGTYEQYF
TGTGCCAGCAGCTCCAGACAGGGAACCTACGAGCAGTACTTC
>TRBD1|TRBV5-1|TRBJ2-5|few
CASSSQGVQETQYF
TGCGCCAGCAGCTCCCAGGGGGTCCAAGAGACCCAGTACTTC
>.|TRBV7-6|TRBJ1-2|.
CASSLGGGYGYTF
TGTGCCAGCAGCTTAGGGGGCGGCTATGGCTACACCTTC
>TRBD2|TRBV7-3|TRBJ2-7|few
CASSAVAGVEQYF
TGTGCCAGCTCCGCAGTAGCGGGAGTCGAGCAGTACTTC
>TRBD1|TRBV30|TRBJ1-2|.
CAWTSDRGYGYTF
TGTGCCTGGACGTCGGACAGGGGATATGGCTACACCTTC